This passage covers 12 T cell receptor beta chains from one sample sequenced in a study of healthy donors' naive CD4 and CD8 T cells. Each TCR library used roughly 0.45 ug of total RNA and a linear amplification protocol. In TCRdb, the reads were re-called with MiXCR into one record per CDR3 protein. The sample lists 180,000 or so distinct CDR3 sequences, around 74% occurring once. The sequenced sample was naive CD4+ and CD8+ T cells sorted from blood, pooled from several donors. The receptor source for this set is a pool of human donors in good health; the sample pools cells from several healthy donors.

This clonotype appeared once. V is TRBV2 and J is TRBJ1-4; TRBD1 matches 9 bases. Germline assignment: CDR1 SNHLY and CDR2 FYNNEI. V dropped 7 bases and J dropped 6; count of bases not matched to a gene: 15. The CDR3 has 17 amino acids. The CDR3 protein is CASTWSRDRVGDEKLFF. DNA of the CDR3: TGTGCCAGCACCTGGTCCCGGGACAGGGTTGGGGATGAAAAACTGTTTTTT.

In its sample, this clonotype was seen once. The chain has TRBV18 and TRBJ2-5; the D is unclear. The ends were cut back, 4 bases at V and 3 bases at J, with 18 bases in the middle. Germline V gene lookup returns CDR1 KGHSH and CDR2 LQKENI. This CDR3 contains 16 residues. CDR3 region: CASSLKSARAKETQYF. As DNA, the CDR3 is TGTGCCAGCTCACTTAAGTCGGCCCGAGCGAAAGAGACCCAGTACTTC.

The table lists this clonotype with a few counts. The V call is TRBV6-5, the J call TRBJ1-1, with D uncertain. The V end lost 0 bases, the J end lost 1 base, and 6 bases lay between the germline ends. Germline V lookup: CDR1 MNHEY, CDR2 SVGAGI. The CDR3 is made up of 14 amino acids. This chain's CDR3 is CASSYSGSNTEAFF. CDR3 nucleotides: TGTGCCAGCAGTTACTCCGGATCGAACACTGAAGCTTTCTTT.

The chain joins TRBV27 to TRBJ1-1; TRBD1 aligns across 7 bases. Germline lookup yields CDR1 MNHEY and CDR2 SMNVEV (reference sequence). The J segment lost 7 bases and the V segment lost 6 bases, leaving 11 bases of the junction unmatched. The CDR3 has 14 residues. This CDR3 reads CASSQLGQIIEAFF. The CDR3 DNA is TGTGCCAGCAGCCAGCTGGGACAGATCATTGAAGCTTTCTTT.

This rearrangement joins TRBV6-5 to TRBJ2-7, with 10 bases that match TRBD2. This CDR3 has 16 amino acids. With 0 bases clipped from V and 3 bases from J, the junction kept 5 bases outside the gene matches. The V gene's germline CDR1 is MNHEY and CDR2 SVGAGI. The CDR3 here is CASSYSELAGFYEQYF. CDR3 DNA sequence: TGTGCCAGCAGTTACTCCGAACTAGCGGGGTTCTACGAGCAGTACTTC.

The gene calls are TRBV19 and TRBJ1-5; D ambiguous. Germline assignment: CDR1 LNHDA and CDR2 SQIVND (reference sequence). This CDR3 is 12 amino acids long. Between the trimmed V and J ends, which lost 7 bases and 8 bases, there was a span of 12 bases. Here the CDR3 DNA reads TGTGCCAGTAAGAGGATCGGCGAGCCCCAGCATTTT. This codes for CASKRIGEPQHF.

The rearrangement joins TRBV29-1 to TRBJ2-1, with D possibly TRBD1 on 6 matching bases. V was shortened by 6 bases and J by 0 bases, with 9 bases between the two germline ends. The CDR3 runs to 13 residues. The germline CDR1 and CDR2 sequences are SQVTM and ANQGSEA. CDR3 in DNA: TGCAGCGTACAGACAGGCTCCTACAATGAGCAGTTCTTC. The encoded protein is CSVQTGSYNEQFF.

This sequence joins TRBV7-2 and TRBJ1-5; D unclear. This CDR3 has 14 residues. Germline lookup yields CDR1 SGHTA and CDR2 FQGNSA. Deletions cut 3 bases from V and 2 bases from J, with 8 bases between. This CDR3 reads CASSLGWGNQPQHF. The CDR3 DNA sequence: TGTGCCAGCAGCTTGGGTTGGGGCAATCAGCCCCAGCATTTT.

The table lists this clonotype with a few counts. CDR3 in amino acids: CSGRDSSYEQYF. The CDR3 nucleotides read TGCAGCGGGCGGGACAGCTCCTACGAGCAGTACTTC. The chain links TRBV29-1 to TRBJ2-7; tentative D call: TRBD1 (7 bases). There are 12 residues in the CDR3. The V gene lost 7 bases and the J gene lost 0 bases, with 10 bases spanning the gap. CDR1 is SQVTM, CDR2 ANQGSEA, per germline.

This chain links TRBV5-4 with TRBJ2-5, with D maybe TRBD2 (6 bases). From germline, CDR1 is SGHNT and CDR2 YYREEE (reference sequence). Deletions cut 2 bases from V and 2 bases from J, with 7 bases between. This CDR3 is built from 13 residues. This CDR3 reads CASSLREQETQYF. The DNA for the CDR3 is TGTGCCAGCAGCTTACGGGAGCAAGAGACCCAGTACTTC.

The chain joins TRBV30 to TRBJ2-3; perhaps TRBD1 as D (6 bases). V shed 1 base and J shed 0 bases, with 11 bases lying between them. CDR3 size: 15 residues. Germline lookup yields CDR1 GTSNPN and CDR2 SVGIG (reference sequence). In DNA, the CDR3 is TGTGCCTGGAGTGACAGGGTCTCTAGCACAGATACGCAGTATTTT. The encoded protein is CAWSDRVSSTDTQYF.

V gene TRBV19 combines with J gene TRBJ2-1, with 7 nucleotides matching TRBD2. Trimming cost V 5 bases and J 3 bases; bases outside gene matches: 13. Germline CDR1 is LNHDA and CDR2 is SQIVND (reference sequence). This CDR3 contains 17 residues. CDR3 in DNA: TGTGCCAGTAGTGCCTGGACTAGTCGGCTTTACTACAATGAGCAGTTCTTC. Residues: CASSAWTSRLYYNEQFF.